Detailed here is one T cell receptor (beta chain). The antigen it binds to is not known. It has no much larger one-base neighbor in the sample; base qualities were not kept. V drops 2 bases and J drops 8 bases, leaving 15 bases in between. Via the germline V gene (reference sequence), CDR1 is GTSNPN and CDR2 SVGIG. From cysteine to phenylalanine, the CDR3 is 14 amino acids long. Just CDR3 DNA is preserved here, 42 bases in frame from base 1. These data originate in a study of blood T cell repertoires in COVID-19 (dated by TCRdb to about 2020). Background on the whole study: The collaborator samples originated in the United States, Italy and Spain and spanned the acute and convalescent phases of COVID-19. The prospective study material was composed of cDNA or gDNA derived from T cells, B-cell-depleted T cells, or PBMCs. A de-identified subject ID, COVID-19 status, age in years and sex were almost always included in the sample metadata. A freely available public database, intended as a resource for researchers studying the immune response to SARS-CoV-2, is where the repertoires were released. HLA class I and class II types, where available, came from metadata supplied by the sample provider rather than from assay-based typing. The samples were drawn from the first 160 participants of the ongoing ImmuneRACE study and from some 1,300 subjects provided by 6 global collaborators. The dataset comprised deeply sampled blood TCRbeta repertoires from subjects exposed to, actively infected with, or recovered from COVID-19.

Collaborating institutions collected whole blood in K2EDTA tubes following their own protocols. For TCRbeta analysis, collaborators shipped samples in one of three forms: frozen whole blood, isolated PBMCs, or DNA extracted from either of those sample types. Overall study outcomes, separate from this receptor: The quantity of clinical and demographic metadata differed by source and by participant and was supplied without curation.

The immunoSEQ Assay, a bias-controlled multiplex PCR, was used to amplify TCRbeta CDR3 regions from genomic DNA. Under the source paper's analysis protocol: The number of nucleated cells in each sample was estimated by amplification of reference gene primers within the assay. To quantify the absolute abundance of each unique TCRbeta CDR3 rearrangement, sequence reads were collapsed and filtered. Productive Simpson clonality was computed per sample as the square root of Simpson's diversity index over productive rearrangements. TCRdb stores this immuneACCESS table with in-frame sequences only. Part of the clones is absent; in the studies checked, under half of the shortfall reflects unresolved V genes, and no reason is known for the rest. V and J calls plus clone size are reproduced from that table; the DNA served to infer D and trimming. The sample includes under 250,000 clones, with about four fifths observed a single time. The ten largest clones take up 8.9% of the sample.

The V and J genes are TRBV30 and TRBJ1-4, with TRBD1 as a weak D call on 5 bases. The specimen was peripheral blood. This receptor was obtained from a man older than 75 with acute or convalescent COVID-19. The CDR3 amino acid sequence is: CAWSPQGVGEKLFF. The DNA is TGTGCCTGGAGTCCTCAAGGGGTAGGAGAAAAACTGTTTTTT.